The next 26 T cell receptor beta chains were all read from a single sample in a study of neurological immune-mediated disorders. TCRdb independently ran MiXCR on the 5' RACE reads; one entry per CDR3 protein. Of 70,000 to 95,000 distinct CDR3 sequences listed, roughly an eighth are singletons. Indicated time point: longitudinal time-point 2. The specimen was PBMCs. The receptor source for this set is a female donor with HTLV-1-associated myelopathy (HAM/TSP).

This clonotype has at least ten counts. The rearrangement links TRBV20-1 to TRBJ2-1; the match to TRBD2 covers 8 bases. The ends lost 1 base at V and 3 bases at J; junction bases unmatched: 5. The CDR3 extends over 15 amino acids. Germline CDR1 reads DFQATT; CDR2 reads SNEGSKA (reference sequence). The CDR3 region is CSARGSGGFYNEQFF. The CDR3 DNA reads TGCAGTGCTAGAGGAAGCGGGGGATTCTACAATGAGCAGTTCTTC.

This clonotype was recorded many times. The rearrangement joins TRBV28 to TRBJ2-3; D is ambiguous. The CDR3 totals 16 residues. Trimming stripped 6 bases from V and 2 bases from J, with 18 bases between. From germline, CDR1 is MDHEN and CDR2 SYDVKM. CDR3 nucleotide sequence: TGTGCCAGCAGACCTACCTTACGTCACCACACAGATACGCAGTATTTT. It yields the protein CASRPTLRHHTDTQYF.

The sample holds a few counts of this clonotype. CDR3 in DNA: TGTGCCAGCACGGCCAGACCGACGACTAATGAAAAACTGTTTTTT. Residues: CASTARPTTNEKLFF. The chain combines TRBV5-5 with TRBJ1-4; D call uncertain. Trimming pared 6 bases from V and 2 bases from J, leaving 14 bases between. This CDR3 is 15 amino acids long. Germline V gene data show CDR1 as SGHKS and CDR2 as YYEKEE (reference sequence).

At least ten counts were recorded for this clonotype. The gene calls are TRBV12-3 or TRBV12-4 and TRBJ2-5, with TRBD2 matching 8 bases. The CDR3 contains 15 residues. Trimming took 6 bases from V and 3 from J; bases not matched to a gene: 9. CDR3 amino acids: CASSPRRGVKETQYF. The CDR3 coding sequence is TGTGCCAGCAGCCCCCGGCGGGGGGTAAAAGAGACCCAGTACTTC.

At least ten counts were recorded for this clonotype. The gene calls are TRBV7-9 and TRBJ1-2, with 7 positions matching TRBD1. This CDR3 has 15 residues. The germline gives CDR1 SEHNR, CDR2 FQNEAQ (reference sequence). With 3 bases clipped from V and 4 bases from J, the junction kept 8 bases outside the gene matches. CDR3 amino acids: CASSFDRGPTYGYTF. DNA of the CDR3: TGTGCCAGCAGCTTTGATAGGGGGCCGACCTATGGCTACACCTTC.

This clonotype was observed at least ten times. V gene TRBV5-1 combines with J gene TRBJ1-6, with a possible D match to TRBD1 (5 bases). This CDR3 is built from 15 residues. CDR1 and CDR2 (germline): SGHRS, YFSETQ. The ends were cut back, 4 bases at V and 6 bases at J, with 14 bases in the middle. The CDR3 nucleotides read TGCGCCAGCAGCCCGGAGGGGATTCCTAATTCACCCCTCCACTTT. Its protein product is CASSPEGIPNSPLHF.

The rearrangement uses TRBV10-2 and TRBJ2-1; 9 positions agree with TRBD2. Germline V gene sequence: CDR1 WSHSY, CDR2 SAAADI. V dropped 6 bases and J dropped 0; count of bases not matched to a gene: 3. The CDR3 covers 15 residues. CDR3 residues: CASSGTSFSYNEQFF. As DNA, the CDR3 is TGCGCCAGCAGCGGGACTAGCTTCTCCTACAATGAGCAGTTCTTC.

In this sample, this clonotype turned up many times. The gene calls are TRBV20-1 and TRBJ2-3, with TRBD2 as a possible D gene (6 bases). The CDR3 loop spans 15 amino acids. Germline-derived CDR1 and CDR2 are DFQATT and SNEGSKA (reference sequence). The germline V and J ends were trimmed by 3 bases and 2 bases, with 15 bases remaining between them. CDR3: CSASRGGENTDTQYF. DNA of the CDR3: TGCAGTGCTAGTCGCGGCGGGGAGAACACAGATACGCAGTATTTT.

At least ten counts were recorded for this clonotype. The chain has TRBV7-2 and TRBJ2-3, with D possibly called TRBD1 or TRBD2 (5 bases each). Per the germline V gene, CDR1 is SGHTA and CDR2 is FQGNSA. Trimming took 5 bases from V and 0 from J, leaving 18 bases between them. CDR3 size: 17 residues. CDR3 region: CASSPEWGRTSTDTQYF. The CDR3 bases are TGTGCCAGCAGCCCTGAGTGGGGCAGGACTAGCACAGATACGCAGTATTTT.

Of note for this clonotype: This may be a read error, as it is one base from a much larger clone. The conserved phenylalanine or tryptophan is not found at the CDR3 terminus, so this likely reflects a read error. The chain combines TRBV4-1 with TRBJ1-2; a weak D match, TRBD1 (6 bases). The ends were cut back, 0 bases at V and 8 bases at J, with 13 bases in the middle. The CDR3 covers 14 residues. Germline lookup yields CDR1 MGHRA and CDR2 YSYEKL. The CDR3 region has the DNA TGCGCCAGCAGCCAAGAGCGGGGGGCCGGCGGCTACACCTAC. Its protein product is CASSQERGAGGYTY.

This clonotype was seen repeatedly, ten times or more. The rearrangement links TRBV20-1 to TRBJ1-1; D ambiguous. Germline values: CDR1 DFQATT, CDR2 SNEGSKA (reference sequence). The CDR3 is made up of 14 amino acids. V was pared by 0 bases and J by 1 base, with 9 bases between. The CDR3 here is CSARDRKGNTEAFF. CDR3 bases: TGCAGTGCTAGAGATCGTAAGGGGAACACTGAAGCTTTCTTT.

This clonotype was found many times. The rearrangement joins TRBV7-3 to TRBJ2-5, with TRBD1 identical over 9 bases. The CDR3 runs to 14 residues. Trimming cost V 5 bases and J 5 bases; bases outside gene matches: 6. Germline lookup yields CDR1 SGHTA and CDR2 FQGTGA. CDR3: CASSVQGAGETQYF. Written as DNA, the CDR3 is TGTGCCAGCAGCGTACAGGGGGCCGGGGAGACCCAGTACTTC.

A note on this clonotype: A much larger clone sits a single nucleotide away, making a read error possible. The chain recombines TRBV7-9 with TRBJ1-5; tentative D call: TRBD2 (6 bases). The J call is in doubt because the DNA end fits TRBJ2-3 better. CDR3 length: 16 amino acids. Germline V gene data show CDR1 as SEHNR and CDR2 as FQNEAQ (reference sequence). The CDR3 coding sequence is TGTGCCCCTTCTCGTACCGGGGGAAGTAGCAATCAGCCCCAGTATTTT. It yields the protein CAPSRTGGSSNQPQYF.

In its sample, this clonotype was seen many times. V gene TRBV4-1 combines with J gene TRBJ1-2; D uncertain. V lost 1 base, J lost 0 bases, and 15 bases lay in between. The CDR3 covers 17 residues. Germline V gene lookup returns CDR1 MGHRA and CDR2 YSYEKL. CDR3 amino acids: CASSQARRSPTNYGYTF. CDR3 DNA sequence: TGCGCCAGCAGCCAAGCCAGAAGAAGCCCTACTAACTATGGCTACACCTTC.

This clonotype was counted at least ten times. The CDR3: CSARTGTGNYEQYF. DNA for the CDR3: TGCAGTGCTAGGACCGGGACAGGGAACTACGAGCAGTACTTC. This chain connects TRBV20-1 to TRBJ2-7, with 9 bases fitting TRBD1. Germline trimming cut 3 bases from V and 3 bases from J; bases unmatched to any gene: 6. The germline V gene has CDR1 DFQATT and CDR2 SNEGSKA (reference sequence). This CDR3 contains 14 residues.

This clonotype was observed at least ten times. The chain carries TRBV9 and TRBJ2-3; 9 bases are a match to TRBD2. The CDR3 runs 18 residues. The ends lost 1 base at V and 7 bases at J; junction bases unmatched: 16. Germline V gives CDR1 SGDLS, CDR2 YYNGEE. CDR3 sequence reads: CASSVYVWASGDRNTQYF. CDR3 nucleotides: TGTGCCAGCAGCGTATATGTATGGGCTAGCGGGGACAGAAATACGCAGTATTTT.

This clonotype was counted at least ten times. The rearrangement joins TRBV12-3 or TRBV12-4 to TRBJ2-7, with TRBD1 as a possible D gene (5 bases). CDR3 length equals 15 residues. V was shortened by 5 bases and J by 7 bases, with 21 bases between the two germline ends. As DNA, the CDR3 is TGTGCCAGCAGTCCCACTACAGGTAGGGTGCGGGAGCAGTACTTC. It specifies CASSPTTGRVREQYF.

This clonotype appeared many times. The rearrangement uses TRBV29-1 and TRBJ2-1, with 7 positions matching TRBD1. V lost 6 bases and J lost 7; bases outside the gene matches: 9. In germline, CDR1 is SQVTM, CDR2 ANQGSEA. CDR3 length: 13 residues. In nucleotides, the CDR3 is TGCAGCGTCGACCAGACAGGGAAGAATGAGCAGTTCTTC. It is translated as CSVDQTGKNEQFF.

This clonotype was detected a few times. The rearrangement uses TRBV12-3 or TRBV12-4 and TRBJ1-6, with 10 bases aligning to TRBD1. J was trimmed by 0 bases and V by 8 bases; bases with no gene match: 7. The CDR3 runs 17 residues. CDR3 bases: TGTGCCAGCCGGGACAGGGGCCAAAGCTCCTATAATTCACCCCTCCACTTT. Protein sequence: CASRDRGQSSYNSPLHF.

This clonotype was recorded at least ten times. The CDR3: CASSLDDRRTDTQYF. CDR3 nucleotides: TGCGCCAGCAGCTTGGACGACAGAAGGACAGATACGCAGTATTTT. This chain joins TRBV5-1 and TRBJ2-3, with a tentative D call TRBD1 (5 bases). The V gene lost 0 bases and the J gene lost 3 bases, with 11 bases spanning the gap. Germline CDR1 SGHRS, CDR2 YFSETQ. This CDR3 spans 15 amino acids.

This clonotype was observed at least ten times. V usage is TRBV29-1 and J usage is TRBJ1-4; 7 positions match TRBD1. There are 14 residues in the CDR3. Germline V gives CDR1 SQVTM, CDR2 ANQGSEA. The V segment lost 4 bases and the J segment 5 bases; nucleotides outside the gene matches: 7. CDR3 amino acids: CSVGQGVRNEKLFF. Written as DNA, the CDR3 is TGCAGCGTTGGCCAGGGGGTGCGAAATGAAAAACTGTTTTTT.

The gene calls are TRBV20-1 and TRBJ2-3, with 7 nucleotides matching TRBD2. The CDR3 is made up of 17 amino acids. V lost 6 bases to trimming and J lost 0 bases; unmatched junction nucleotides: 15. Germline CDR1 DFQATT, CDR2 SNEGSKA (reference sequence). CDR3 sequence: CSAPSGRLAASTDTQYF. The CDR3 region has the DNA TGCAGTGCCCCGTCAGGGAGGCTAGCGGCGAGCACAGATACGCAGTATTTT.

This clonotype was observed at least ten times. The chain uses TRBV7-9 and TRBJ2-7, with 8 bases lining up with TRBD2. The CDR3 has 16 amino acids. In germline, CDR1 is SEHNR, CDR2 FQNEAQ (reference sequence). V was clipped by 5 bases and J by 0 bases; unmatched bases: 9. The CDR3 loop reads CASSLSLAGSSYEQYF. The CDR3 nucleotides read TGTGCCAGCAGCCTTAGTCTAGCGGGTTCCTCCTACGAGCAGTACTTC.

A few counts support this clonotype. The rearrangement links TRBV2 to TRBJ2-5; D is undetermined. This CDR3 comprises 14 residues. The V and J ends lost 5 bases and 1 base respectively, with 11 bases between them. CDR1 and CDR2 (germline): SNHLY, FYNNEI. CDR3 coding DNA: TGTGCCAGCAGTCTATCTGGTAGCCAAGAGACCCAGTACTTC. Encoded protein: CASSLSGSQETQYF.

On this clonotype itself: At one boundary the junction diverges from the germline segment, which might be a read error. This sequence joins TRBV5-1 and TRBJ1-2; D remains unclear. This CDR3 comprises 14 residues. Germline lookup yields CDR1 SGHRS and CDR2 YFSETQ. The CDR3 loop reads CASGLLPPNYGYNF. CDR3 coding DNA: TGCGCCAGCGGCTTGCTACCACCCAACTATGGCTACAACTTC.

There are many counts of this clonotype. The chain joins TRBV5-1 to TRBJ1-3; weak D call: TRBD1 (6 bases). This CDR3 has 14 amino acids. Germline V gives CDR1 SGHRS, CDR2 YFSETQ. V lost 4 bases to trimming and J lost 8 bases, with 16 bases between them. The CDR3 loop is CASSVGQIGDTIYF. In nucleotides, the CDR3 is TGCGCCAGCAGCGTTGGACAGATCGGCGACACCATATATTTT.